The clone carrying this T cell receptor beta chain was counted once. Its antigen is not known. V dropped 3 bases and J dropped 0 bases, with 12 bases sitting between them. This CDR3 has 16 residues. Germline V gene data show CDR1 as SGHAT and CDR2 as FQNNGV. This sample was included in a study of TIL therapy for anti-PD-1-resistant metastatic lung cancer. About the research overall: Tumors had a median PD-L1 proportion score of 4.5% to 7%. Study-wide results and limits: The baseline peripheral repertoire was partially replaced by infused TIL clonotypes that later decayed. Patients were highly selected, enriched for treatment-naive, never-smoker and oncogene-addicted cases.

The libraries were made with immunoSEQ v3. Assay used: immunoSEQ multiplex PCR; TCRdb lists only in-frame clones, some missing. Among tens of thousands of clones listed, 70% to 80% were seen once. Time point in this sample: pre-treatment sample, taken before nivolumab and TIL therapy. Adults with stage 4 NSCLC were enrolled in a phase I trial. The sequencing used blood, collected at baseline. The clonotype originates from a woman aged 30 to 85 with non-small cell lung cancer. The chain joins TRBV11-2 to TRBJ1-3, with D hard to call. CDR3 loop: CASSFSDASSGNTIYF. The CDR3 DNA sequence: TGTGCCAGCAGCTTCTCGGACGCAAGCTCTGGAAACACCATATATTTT. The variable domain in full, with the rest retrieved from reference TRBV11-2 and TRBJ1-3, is EAGVAQSPRYKIIEKRQSVAFWCNPISGHATLYWYQQILGQGPKLLIQFQNNGVVDDSQLPKDRFSAERLKGVDSTLKIQPAKLEDSAVYLCASSFSDASSGNTIYFGEGSWLTVV.